Reported below is one T cell receptor beta chain. Its matching antigen is unknown. Through a sample-barcoded 5' primer and a J-beta primer mix, a second PCR was run for roughly 6 to 11 cycles. TCRdb itself ran the 5' RACE reads through MiXCR, one entry per CDR3 protein. The table records about 1.6 million distinct CDR3 sequences, 34% of them present only once. The source of the sample is a study of blood T cells in healthy people across ages. Study as a whole: There was about one barcoded beta molecule captured by template switching per two T cells. Overall study findings and caveats: Considered underestimates were the diversity estimates obtained from one million T cells. Reliance upon unsorted PBMCs precluded definitive naive versus antigen-experienced comparison. The study lacked donor CMV status, which possibly confounded expanded clonotype changes.

The germline V and J ends were trimmed by 6 bases and 10 bases, with 17 bases remaining between them. CDR1 is MNHNY and CDR2 is SVGAGI in the germline V gene (reference sequence). The CDR3 is 13 residues long. The sample was blood. The sequence derives from a woman under 40 in good health. The J gene is TRBJ2-3, the V gene TRBV6-6; no reliable D call. Here the CDR3 DNA reads TGTGCCAGCAGGACTCCGGAATCCTCCTCGCAGTATTTT. The encoded protein is CASRTPESSSQYF.